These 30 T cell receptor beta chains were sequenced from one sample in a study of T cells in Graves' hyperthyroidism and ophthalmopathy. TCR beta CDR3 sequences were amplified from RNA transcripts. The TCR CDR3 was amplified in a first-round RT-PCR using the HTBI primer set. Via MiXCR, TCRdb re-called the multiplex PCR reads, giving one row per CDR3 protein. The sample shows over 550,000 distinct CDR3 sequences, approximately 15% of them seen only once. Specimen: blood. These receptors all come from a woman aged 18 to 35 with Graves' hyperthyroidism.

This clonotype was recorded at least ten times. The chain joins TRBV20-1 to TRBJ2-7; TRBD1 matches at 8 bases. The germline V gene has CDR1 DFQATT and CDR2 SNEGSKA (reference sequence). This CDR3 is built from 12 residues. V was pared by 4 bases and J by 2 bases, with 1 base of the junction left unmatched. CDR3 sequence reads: CSAKTGAYEQYF. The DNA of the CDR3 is TGCAGTGCTAAGACAGGGGCCTACGAGCAGTACTTC.

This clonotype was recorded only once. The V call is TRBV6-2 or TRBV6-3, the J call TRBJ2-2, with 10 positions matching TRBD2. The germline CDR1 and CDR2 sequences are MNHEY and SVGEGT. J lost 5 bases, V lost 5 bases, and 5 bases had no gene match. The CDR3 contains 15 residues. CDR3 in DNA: TGTGCCAGCAGTAGCGGGGGGGCCGGGACCGGGGAGCTGTTTTTT. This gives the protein CASSSGGAGTGELFF.

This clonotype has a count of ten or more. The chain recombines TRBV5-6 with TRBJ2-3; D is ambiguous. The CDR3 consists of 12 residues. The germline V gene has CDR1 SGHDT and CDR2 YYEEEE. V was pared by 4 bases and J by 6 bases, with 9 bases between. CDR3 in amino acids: CASSPSLDTQYF. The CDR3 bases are TGTGCCAGCAGCCCCTCCTTGGATACGCAGTATTTT.

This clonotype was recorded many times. The CDR3 nucleotides are TGCGCCAGCAGCTTCCTCAGCCCGAACACTGAAGCTTTCTTT. As protein: CASSFLSPNTEAFF. This chain connects TRBV5-1 to TRBJ1-1; the D is unclear. Trimming cost V 2 bases and J 1 base, with 9 bases left between them. The CDR3 consists of 14 residues. CDR1 is SGHRS and CDR2 is YFSETQ in the germline V gene. Full variable domain (remainder filled in from reference TRBV5-1 and TRBJ1-1): KAGVTQTPRYLIKTRGQQVTLSCSPISGHRSVSWYQQTPGQGLQFLFEYFSETQRNKGNFPGRFSGRQFSNSRSEMNVSTLELGDSALYLCASSFLSPNTEAFFGQGTRLTVV.

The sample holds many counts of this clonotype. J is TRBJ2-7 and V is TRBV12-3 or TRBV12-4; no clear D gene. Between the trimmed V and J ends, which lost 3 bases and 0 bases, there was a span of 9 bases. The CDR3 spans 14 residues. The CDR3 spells CASSLTEPSYEQYF. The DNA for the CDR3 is TGTGCCAGCAGTTTGACCGAGCCCTCCTACGAGCAGTACTTC.

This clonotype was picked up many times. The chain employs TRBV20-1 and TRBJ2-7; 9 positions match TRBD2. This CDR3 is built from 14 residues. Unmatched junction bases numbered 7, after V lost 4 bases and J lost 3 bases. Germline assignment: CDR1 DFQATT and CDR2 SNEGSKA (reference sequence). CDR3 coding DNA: TGCAGTGCTAAGAATAGCGGGAGAGGCTACGAGCAGTACTTC. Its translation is CSAKNSGRGYEQYF.

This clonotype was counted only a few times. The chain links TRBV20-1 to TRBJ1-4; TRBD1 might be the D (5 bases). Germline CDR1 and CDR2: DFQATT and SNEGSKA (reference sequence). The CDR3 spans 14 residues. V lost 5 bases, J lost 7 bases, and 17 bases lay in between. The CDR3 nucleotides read TGCAGTGCTGCGGCCCGGGGCCGGGGTGAAAAACTGTTTTTT. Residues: CSAAARGRGEKLFF.

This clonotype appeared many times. The CDR3 sequence is CASSPIAGVTYEQYF. CDR3 in DNA: TGTGCCAGCAGCCCTATAGCGGGGGTAACCTACGAGCAGTACTTC. The chain uses TRBV6-2 or TRBV6-3 and TRBJ2-7, with 9 bases aligning to TRBD2. Losses at the gene ends were 6 bases for V and 2 bases for J; bases not matched to a gene: 8. Germline V lookup: CDR1 MNHEY, CDR2 SVGEGT. The CDR3 is 15 residues long.

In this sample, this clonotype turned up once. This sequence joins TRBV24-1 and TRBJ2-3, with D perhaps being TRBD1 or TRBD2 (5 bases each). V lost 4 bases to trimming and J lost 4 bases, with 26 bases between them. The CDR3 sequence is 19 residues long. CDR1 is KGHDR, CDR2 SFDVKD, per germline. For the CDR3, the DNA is TGTGCCACCAGTGAACCCCCGGGGACCCCCGGAAATGGCGCAGATACGCAGTATTTT. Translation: CATSEPPGTPGNGADTQYF.

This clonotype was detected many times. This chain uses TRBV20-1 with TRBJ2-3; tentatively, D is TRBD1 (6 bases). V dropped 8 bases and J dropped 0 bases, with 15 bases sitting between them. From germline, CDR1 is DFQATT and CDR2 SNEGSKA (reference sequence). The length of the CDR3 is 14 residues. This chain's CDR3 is CSLWGRGSTDTQYF. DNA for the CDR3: TGCAGTTTATGGGGCAGGGGAAGCACAGATACGCAGTATTTT.

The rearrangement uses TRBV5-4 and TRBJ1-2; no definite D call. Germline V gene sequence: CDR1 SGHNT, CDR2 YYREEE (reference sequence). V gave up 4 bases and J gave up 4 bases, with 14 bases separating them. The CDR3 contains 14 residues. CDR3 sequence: CASSAGQAPYGYTF. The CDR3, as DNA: TGTGCCAGCAGCGCCGGCCAGGCCCCCTATGGCTACACCTTC.

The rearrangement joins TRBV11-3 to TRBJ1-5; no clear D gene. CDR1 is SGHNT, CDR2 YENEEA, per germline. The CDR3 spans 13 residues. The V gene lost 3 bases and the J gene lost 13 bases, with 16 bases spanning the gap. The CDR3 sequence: CASSLSGRDTQHF. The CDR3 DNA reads TGTGCCAGCAGCTTGAGCGGGAGAGACACGCAGCATTTT.

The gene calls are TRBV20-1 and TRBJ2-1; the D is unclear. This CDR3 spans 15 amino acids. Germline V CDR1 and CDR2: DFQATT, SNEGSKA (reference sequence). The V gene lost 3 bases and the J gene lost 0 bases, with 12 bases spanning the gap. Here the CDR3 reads CSASRAGSSYNEQFF. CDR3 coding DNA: TGCAGTGCTAGCCGTGCCGGCAGCTCCTACAATGAGCAGTTCTTC.

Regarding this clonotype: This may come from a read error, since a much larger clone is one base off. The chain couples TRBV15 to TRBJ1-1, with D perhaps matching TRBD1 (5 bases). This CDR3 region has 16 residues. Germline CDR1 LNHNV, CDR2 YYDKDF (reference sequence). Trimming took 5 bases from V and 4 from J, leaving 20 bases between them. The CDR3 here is CATSGPQGAWGTEAFF. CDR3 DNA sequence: TGTGCCACCAGCGGGCCCCAAGGGGCATGGGGCACTGAAGCTTTCTTT.

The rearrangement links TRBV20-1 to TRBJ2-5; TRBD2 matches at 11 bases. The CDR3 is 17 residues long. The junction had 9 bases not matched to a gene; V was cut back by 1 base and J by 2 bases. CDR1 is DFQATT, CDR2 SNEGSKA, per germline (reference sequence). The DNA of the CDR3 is TGCAGTGCTAGAGCCGACCTAGCGGGGGGCCGACAAGAGACCCAGTACTTC. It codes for CSARADLAGGRQETQYF.

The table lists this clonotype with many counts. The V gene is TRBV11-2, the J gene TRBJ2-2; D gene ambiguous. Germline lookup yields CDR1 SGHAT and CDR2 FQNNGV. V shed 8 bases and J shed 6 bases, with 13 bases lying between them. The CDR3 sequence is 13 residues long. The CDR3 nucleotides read TGTGCCAGCGACCTAGGTTTAGCCGGGGAGCTGTTTTTT. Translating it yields CASDLGLAGELFF.

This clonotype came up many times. The CDR3 DNA reads TGCGCCAGCAGCTTGGGACAGGGACCTTTAGCCAAAAACATTCAGTACTTC. As protein: CASSLGQGPLAKNIQYF. The chain employs TRBV5-1 and TRBJ2-4; 7 bases line up with TRBD1. Trimming removed 0 bases from V and 0 bases from J; junction bases left unmatched: 6. The CDR3 sequence is 17 residues long. The germline V gene has CDR1 SGHRS and CDR2 YFSETQ.

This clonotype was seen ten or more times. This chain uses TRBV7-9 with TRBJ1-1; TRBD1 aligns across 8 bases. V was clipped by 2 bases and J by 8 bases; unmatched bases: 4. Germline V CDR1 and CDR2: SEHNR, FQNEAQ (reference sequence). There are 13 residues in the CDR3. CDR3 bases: TGTGCCAGCAGCTTACAGGGGGCGCGGGAAGCTTTCTTT. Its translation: CASSLQGAREAFF.

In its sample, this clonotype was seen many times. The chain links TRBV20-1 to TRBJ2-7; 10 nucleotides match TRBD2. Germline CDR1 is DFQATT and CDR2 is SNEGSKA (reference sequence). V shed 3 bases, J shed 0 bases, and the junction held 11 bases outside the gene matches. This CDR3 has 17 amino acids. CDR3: CSASASGSPWGSYEQYF. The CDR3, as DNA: TGCAGTGCTAGCGCTAGCGGGAGTCCCTGGGGCTCCTACGAGCAGTACTTC.

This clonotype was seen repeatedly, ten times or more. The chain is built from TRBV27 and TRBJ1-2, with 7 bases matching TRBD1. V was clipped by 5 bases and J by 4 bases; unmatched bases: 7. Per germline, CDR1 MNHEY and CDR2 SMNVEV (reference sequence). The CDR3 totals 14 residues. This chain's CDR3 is CASSSSGQAYGYTF. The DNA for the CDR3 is TGTGCCAGCAGTAGCTCTGGACAGGCCTATGGCTACACCTTC.

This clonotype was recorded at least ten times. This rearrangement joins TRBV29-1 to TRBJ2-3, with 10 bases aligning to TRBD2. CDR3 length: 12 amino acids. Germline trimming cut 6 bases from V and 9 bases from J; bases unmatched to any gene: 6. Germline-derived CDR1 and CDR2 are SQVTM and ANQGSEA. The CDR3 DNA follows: TGCAGCGTCGGGACTAGCGTAGGCACGCAGTATTTT. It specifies CSVGTSVGTQYF.

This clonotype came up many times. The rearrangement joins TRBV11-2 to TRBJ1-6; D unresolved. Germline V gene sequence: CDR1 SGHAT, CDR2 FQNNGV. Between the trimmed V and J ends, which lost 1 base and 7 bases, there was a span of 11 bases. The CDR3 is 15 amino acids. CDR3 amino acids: CASSLAHRWNSPLHF. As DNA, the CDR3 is TGTGCCAGCAGCTTAGCGCACAGATGGAATTCACCCCTCCACTTT.

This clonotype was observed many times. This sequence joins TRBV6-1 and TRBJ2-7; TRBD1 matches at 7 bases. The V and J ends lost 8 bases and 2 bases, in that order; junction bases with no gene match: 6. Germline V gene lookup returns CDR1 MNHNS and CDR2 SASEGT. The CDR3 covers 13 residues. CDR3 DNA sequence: TGTGCCAGCTTTCGGCAGGGGGCCTACGAGCAGTACTTC. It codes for CASFRQGAYEQYF.

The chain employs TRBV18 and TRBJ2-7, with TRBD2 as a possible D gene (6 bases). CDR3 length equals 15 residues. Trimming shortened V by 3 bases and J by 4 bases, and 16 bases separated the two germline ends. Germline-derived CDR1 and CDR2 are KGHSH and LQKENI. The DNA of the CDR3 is TGTGCCAGCTCACCGTTATCGGGAGCTTTGTACGAGCAGTACTTC. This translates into CASSPLSGALYEQYF.

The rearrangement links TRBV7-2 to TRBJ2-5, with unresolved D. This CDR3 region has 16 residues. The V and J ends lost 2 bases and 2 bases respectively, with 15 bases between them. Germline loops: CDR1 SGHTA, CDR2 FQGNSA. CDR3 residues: CASSLRLVGVQETQYF. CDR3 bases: TGTGCCAGCAGCTTAAGGCTAGTCGGAGTACAAGAGACCCAGTACTTC. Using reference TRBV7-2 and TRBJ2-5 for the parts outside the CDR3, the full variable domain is GAGVSQSPSNKVTEKGKDVELRCDPISGHTALYWYRQSLGQGLEFLIYFQGNSAPDKSGLPSDRFSAERTGGSVSTLTIQRTQQEDSAVYLCASSLRLVGVQETQYFGPGTRLLVL.

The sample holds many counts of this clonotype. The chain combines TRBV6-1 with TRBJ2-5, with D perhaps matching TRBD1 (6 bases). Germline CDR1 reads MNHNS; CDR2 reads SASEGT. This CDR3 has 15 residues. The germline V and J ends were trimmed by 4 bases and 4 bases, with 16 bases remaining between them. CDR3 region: CASSADPTGRETQYF. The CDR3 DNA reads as TGTGCCAGCAGTGCTGATCCGACAGGTAGAGAGACCCAGTACTTC.

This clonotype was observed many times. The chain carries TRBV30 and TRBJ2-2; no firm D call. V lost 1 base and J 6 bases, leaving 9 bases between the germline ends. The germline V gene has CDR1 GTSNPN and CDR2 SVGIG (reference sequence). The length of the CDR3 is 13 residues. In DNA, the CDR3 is TGTGCCTGGAGTGGGGATCAGCCCGGGGAGCTGTTTTTT. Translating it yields CAWSGDQPGELFF.

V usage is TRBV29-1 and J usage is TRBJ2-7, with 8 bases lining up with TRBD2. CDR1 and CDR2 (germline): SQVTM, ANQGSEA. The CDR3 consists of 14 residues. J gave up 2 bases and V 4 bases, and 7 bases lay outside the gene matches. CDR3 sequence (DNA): TGCAGCGTTGGGAAGCTAGCGGGTACCTACGAGCAGTACTTC. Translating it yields CSVGKLAGTYEQYF.

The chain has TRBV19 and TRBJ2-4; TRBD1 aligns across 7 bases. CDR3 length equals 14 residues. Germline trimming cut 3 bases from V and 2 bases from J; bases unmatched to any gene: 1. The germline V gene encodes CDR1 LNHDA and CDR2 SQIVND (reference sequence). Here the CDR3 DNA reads TGTGCCAGTAGTATGACAGGGACCAAAAACATTCAGTACTTC. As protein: CASSMTGTKNIQYF.

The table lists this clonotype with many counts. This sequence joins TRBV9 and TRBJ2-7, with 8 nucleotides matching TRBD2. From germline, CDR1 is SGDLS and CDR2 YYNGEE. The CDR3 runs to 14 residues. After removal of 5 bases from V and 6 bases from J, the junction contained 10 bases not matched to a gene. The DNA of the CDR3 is TGTGCCAGCAGTCCAGGGAGCGGGGGCCTCGAGCAGTACTTC. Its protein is CASSPGSGGLEQYF.